This is a list of T cell receptor beta chains from one sample in a study of T-cell memory formation after mild COVID-19. TCRdb fed the 5' RACE reads into MiXCR, producing one record per CDR3 protein. The data contain 250,000 to 350,000 distinct CDR3 sequences, more than 15% of them singletons. The sample was PBMCs or a T cell subset sorted from them (not recorded which). The receptors derive from a man between 18 and 35 years old who had mild COVID-19 (a few samples of this study predate the infection). Cell type and time point are not known. CDR3s include the opening cysteine and the closing phenylalanine or tryptophan. A D gene is named only where the DNA matches it firmly. The size entry is marked missing in some rows and otherwise reads once, few, many or a size class.

v_call	clone_size	j_call	d_call	cdr3_aa	cdr3_nt
TRBV5-1	.	TRBJ1-2	.	CASSSPPEYLGYTF	TGCGCCAGCAGCTCCCCCCCGGAGTATCTCGGCTACACCTTC
TRBV11-3	few	TRBJ1-1	.	CASSGRLSTEAFF	TGTGCCAGCAGCGGGAGACTGAGCACTGAAGCTTTCTTT
TRBV7-2	.	TRBJ1-2	.	CASSLMAGYTF	TGTGCCAGCAGCTTAATGGCTGGCTACACCTTC
TRBV7-2	few	TRBJ2-5	TRBD2	CASSRDGTSAQETQYF	TGTGCCAGCAGCCGAGACGGGACTAGCGCTCAAGAGACCCAGTACTTC
TRBV6-6	.	TRBJ2-6	.	CASGSSGANVLTF	TGTGCCAGCGGAAGCTCTGGGGCCAACGTCCTGACTTTC
TRBV2	few	TRBJ1-6	.	CASTLGQPNSPLHF	TGTGCCAGCACGCTTGGACAGCCTAATTCACCCCTCCACTTT
TRBV28	few	TRBJ2-6	.	CASFPSGANVLTF	TGTGCCAGTTTTCCCTCTGGGGCCAACGTCCTGACTTTC
TRBV27	.	TRBJ1-6	.	CASSLLGVNYSPLHF	TGTGCCAGCAGTTTGCTCGGGGTGAACTATTCACCCCTCCACTTT
TRBV5-1	.	TRBJ1-2	.	CASSPGPVGGQYGYTF	TGCGCCAGCAGCCCGGGTCCAGTAGGAGGACAATATGGCTACACCTTC
TRBV27	.	TRBJ2-7	.	CASSLGFSHEQYF	TGTGCCAGCAGTCTAGGGTTCTCCCACGAGCAGTACTTC
TRBV2	.	TRBJ2-3	.	CASNSIGGAYMGTQYF	TGTGCCAGCAATTCGATCGGGGGTGCATACATGGGTACGCAGTATTTT
TRBV20-1	many	TRBJ2-1	.	CSASRNHEQFF	TGCAGTGCTAGTCGTAACCATGAGCAGTTCTTC
TRBV7-8	few	TRBJ1-6	.	CASSLRQLYNSPLHF	TGTGCCAGCAGCTTACGGCAGCTTTATAATTCACCCCTCCACTTT
TRBV12-3/TRBV12-4	few	TRBJ2-2	TRBD1	CASSQDRAGELFF	TGTGCCAGCAGCCAGGACAGGGCCGGGGAGCTGTTTTTT
TRBV29-1	.	TRBJ1-3	.	CSVEDIGNTIYF	TGCAGCGTTGAGGACATTGGAAACACCATATATTTT
TRBV5-4	few	TRBJ2-4	.	CASSSEEGIQYF	TGTGCCAGCAGCTCCGAGGAGGGCATTCAGTACTTC